This entry concerns a single TCR beta chain. Cryopreserved PBMCs provided roughly 2 micrograms of genomic DNA for the TCR beta libraries. The sample belongs to a study of cytotoxic CD8 clonotypes in ibrutinib-treated CLL. Clones were sequenced by immunoSEQ multiplex PCR, and TCRdb holds only the in-frame ones, with some missing. The sample has about 160,000 clones, about 80% seen once. V lost 7 bases to trimming and J lost 5 bases, with 17 bases between them. The CDR3 is 13 amino acids. In germline, CDR1 is SQVTM, CDR2 ANQGSEA. Sequenced here: PBMCs, sampled after 12 months of ibrutinib treatment. V gene TRBV29-1 combines with J gene TRBJ2-5; D possibly uses TRBD1 or TRBD2 (5 bases each). The receptor was isolated from a human donor with chronic lymphocytic leukemia. Here the CDR3 DNA reads TGCAGCGCAAGAACTGGGACGGGGGAGACCCAGTACTTC. Residues: CSARTGTGETQYF.